This entry concerns a single T cell receptor beta chain. Clones were sequenced by immunoSEQ multiplex PCR, and TCRdb holds only the in-frame ones, with some missing. The sample includes 2 million to 3 million clones, approximately 93% seen only once; the top ten take 0.36%. The data belong to a study of shared clonotypes between healthy human individuals. The CDR3 length is 13 residues. V lost 6 bases, J lost 6 bases, and 14 bases lay in between. CDR1 ENHRY and CDR2 SYGVKD come from the germline V gene. The chain employs TRBV10-3 and TRBJ1-1; D gene uncertain. The sequencing sample was made of naive CD4+ T cells from PBMCs. Subset reported: CD45RA+ positively selected. The TCR sequence derives from a man between 18 and 35 years old in good health. Some clones in this sample may be carry-over from other donors' samples. As DNA, the CDR3 is TGTGCCATCAGCCTTTCTCCCCGGGCTGAAGCTTTCTTT. The encoded protein is CAISLSPRAEAFF.